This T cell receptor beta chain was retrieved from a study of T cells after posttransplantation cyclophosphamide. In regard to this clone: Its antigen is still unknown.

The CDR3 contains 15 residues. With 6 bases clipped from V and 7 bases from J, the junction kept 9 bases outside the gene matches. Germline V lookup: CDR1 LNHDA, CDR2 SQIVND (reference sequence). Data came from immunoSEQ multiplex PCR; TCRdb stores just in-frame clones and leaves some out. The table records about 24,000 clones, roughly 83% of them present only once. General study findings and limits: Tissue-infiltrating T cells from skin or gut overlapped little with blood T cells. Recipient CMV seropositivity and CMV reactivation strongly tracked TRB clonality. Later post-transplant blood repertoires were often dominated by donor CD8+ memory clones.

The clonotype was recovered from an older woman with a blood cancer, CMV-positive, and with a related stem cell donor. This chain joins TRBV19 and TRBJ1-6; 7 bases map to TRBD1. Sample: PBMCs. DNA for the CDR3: TGTGCCAGTAGGACAGAGGACAGGAAAAATTCACCCCTCCACTTT. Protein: CASRTEDRKNSPLHF.